The clone carrying this T cell receptor (beta chain) has just a few counts. Some clones are missing from TCRdb's copy, which holds only in-frame ones; the method was immunoSEQ multiplex PCR. The sample holds about 90,000 clones; around 89% are singletons and the top ten take over 0.45%. The data were taken from a study of blood T cell repertoires in COVID-19. Germline V CDR1 and CDR2: KGHSH, LQKENI. The junction had 9 bases not matched to a gene; V was cut back by 2 bases and J by 4 bases. The CDR3 runs 18 residues. This receptor was identified in a man aged 55 to 70 with acute or convalescent COVID-19. The V call is TRBV18, the J call TRBJ1-6; 9 nucleotides align to TRBD1. The sample consisted of peripheral blood. The CDR3: CASSPKTGGAGYNSPLHF. CDR3 bases: TGTGCCAGCTCACCAAAAACAGGGGGCGCTGGTTATAATTCACCCCTCCACTTT. The whole variable domain, remainder taken from reference TRBV18 and TRBJ1-6, is NAGVMQNPRHLVRRRGQEARLRCSPMKGHSHVYWYRQLPEEGLKFMVYLQKENIIDESGMPKERFSAEFPKEGPSILRIQQVVRGDSAAYFCASSPKTGGAGYNSPLHFGNGTRLTVT.